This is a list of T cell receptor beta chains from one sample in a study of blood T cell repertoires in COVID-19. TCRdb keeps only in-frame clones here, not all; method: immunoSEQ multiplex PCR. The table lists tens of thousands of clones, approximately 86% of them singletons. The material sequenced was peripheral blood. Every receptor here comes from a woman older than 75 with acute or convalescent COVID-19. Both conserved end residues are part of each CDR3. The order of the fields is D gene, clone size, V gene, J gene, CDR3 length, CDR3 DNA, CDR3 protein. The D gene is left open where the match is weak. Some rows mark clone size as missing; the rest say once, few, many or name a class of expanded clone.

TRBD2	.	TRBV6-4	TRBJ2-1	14	TGTGCCAGAACTGTTCCGGGAGGGATCAATGAGCAGTTCTTC	CARTVPGGINEQFF
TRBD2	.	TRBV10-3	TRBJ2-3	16	TGTGCCATCAGTGAGTCGGCTAGCGGGAGCATAGATACGCAGTATTTT	CAISESASGSIDTQYF
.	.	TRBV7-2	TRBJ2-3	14	TGTGCCAGCAGCCGGACAGTTAGCACAGATACGCAGTATTTT	CASSRTVSTDTQYF
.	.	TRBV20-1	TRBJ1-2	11	TGCAGTGCCAAGGCGGGCTATGGCTACACCTTC	CSAKAGYGYTF
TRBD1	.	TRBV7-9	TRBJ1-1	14	TGTGCCAGCACCTCGGGACAGGGGGGCACTGAAGCTTTCTTT	CASTSGQGGTEAFF
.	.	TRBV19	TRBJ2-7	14	TGTGCCAGTAGACAGAACAGTGGCTCCTACGAGCAGTACTTC	CASRQNSGSYEQYF
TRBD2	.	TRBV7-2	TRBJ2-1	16	TGTGCCAGCCGGGGCGGCGGGACTAGCGCGCGCGTTGAGCAGTTCTTC	CASRGGGTSARVEQFF
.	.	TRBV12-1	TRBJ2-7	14	TGTGCCAGCAGCTCTGGACAGGGGGCCTACGAGCAGTACTTC	CASSSGQGAYEQYF
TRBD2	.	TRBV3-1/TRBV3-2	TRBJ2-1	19	TGTGCCAGCAGCCAAGATGGGACTAGCGGGAGGGCCCCTCGCAATGAGCAGTTCTTC	CASSQDGTSGRAPRNEQFF
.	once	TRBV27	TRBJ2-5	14	TGTGCCAGCAGTTTGGAGGGCAGCCAAGAGACCCAGTACTTC	CASSLEGSQETQYF
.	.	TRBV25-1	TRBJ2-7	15	TGTGCCAGCAGTGAATCTCGGGGGAGGACCTACGAGCAGTACTTC	CASSESRGRTYEQYF
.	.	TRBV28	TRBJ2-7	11	TGTGCCAGCAGTCGACAGGTAGAGCAGTACTTC	CASSRQVEQYF
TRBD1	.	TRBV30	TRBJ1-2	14	TGTGCCTGGAGGACGACAGGGGCCGATGATGGCTACACCTTC	CAWRTTGADDGYTF
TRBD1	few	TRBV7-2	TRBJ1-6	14	TGTGCCAGCAGCTCATCGACAGGGGTGTCACCCCTCCACTTT	CASSSSTGVSPLHF
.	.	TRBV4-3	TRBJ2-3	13	TGCGCCAGCAGCCAAGAGGACTCTGCTACGCAGTATTTT	CASSQEDSATQYF
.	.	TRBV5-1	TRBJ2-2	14	TGCGCCAGCAGCACCCGGGACACAACCGGGGAGCTGTTTTTT	CASSTRDTTGELFF
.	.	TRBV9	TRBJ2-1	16	TGTGCCAGCAGCCCTGAGCGCGGGACGGGATGGAATGAGCAGTTCTTC	CASSPERGTGWNEQFF
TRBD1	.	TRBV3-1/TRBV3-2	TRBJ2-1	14	TGTGCCAGCAGCCTAGACAGGGTAAGCGATGAGCAGTTCTTC	CASSLDRVSDEQFF
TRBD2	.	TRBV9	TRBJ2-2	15	TGTGTCAGCGGCCTTGGGAGGGGCGGCTCCGGGGAGCTGTTTTTT	CVSGLGRGGSGELFF
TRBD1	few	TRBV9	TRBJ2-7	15	TGTGCCAGCAGCGTAGAGGGGGCGCCCAGGGACGAGCAGTACTTC	CASSVEGAPRDEQYF
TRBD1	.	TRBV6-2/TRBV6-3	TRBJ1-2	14	TGTGCCAGCAGTTACTCGAAGACAGGGGGAGGCTACACCTTC	CASSYSKTGGGYTF
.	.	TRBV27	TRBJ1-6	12	TGTGCCAGCAGAACAGGAAATTCACCCCTCCACTTT	CASRTGNSPLHF
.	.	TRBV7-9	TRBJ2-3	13	TGTGCCAGCAGCGCAGGGGGCACAGATACGCAGTATTTT	CASSAGGTDTQYF
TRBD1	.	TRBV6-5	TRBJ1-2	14	TGTGCCAGCAGTTTCGGACAGGGGAGCTATGGCTACACCTTC	CASSFGQGSYGYTF
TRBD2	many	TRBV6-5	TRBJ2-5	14	TGTGCCAGCAGGGTCGCGGGAGTGGAAGAGACCCAGTACTTC	CASRVAGVEETQYF
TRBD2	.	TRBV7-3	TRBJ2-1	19	TGTGCCAGCAGCTCACCGGGACTAGTCGGGCAAAGCTCCTACAATGAGCAGTTCTTC	CASSSPGLVGQSSYNEQFF
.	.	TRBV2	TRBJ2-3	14	TGTGCCAGCATCCCAGGGTTTAGCACAGATACGCAGTATTTT	CASIPGFSTDTQYF
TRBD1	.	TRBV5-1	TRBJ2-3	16	TGCGCCAGCAGCTGGACAGGGGGCGCAAGCACAGATACGCAGTATTTT	CASSWTGGASTDTQYF
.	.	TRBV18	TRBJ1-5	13	TGTGCCAACGCCGAGGGGAGGGATCAGCCCCAGCATTTT	CANAEGRDQPQHF
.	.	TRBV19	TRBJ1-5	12	TGTGCCAGTAGCCAAGGCGGCCAGCCCCAGCATTTT	CASSQGGQPQHF
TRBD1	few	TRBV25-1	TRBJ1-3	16	TGTGCCAGCAGCGTCGTGGGACAGGGTTCTGGAAACACCATATATTTT	CASSVVGQGSGNTIYF
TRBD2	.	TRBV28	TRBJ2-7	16	TGTGCCAGCAGTTCTCGGGCACGAGCGGGAAGCTACGAGCAGTACTTC	CASSSRARAGSYEQYF
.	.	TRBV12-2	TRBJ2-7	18	TGTGCAAGTCGCCCGGGACTAGCGGGACTCTGTAACTACTACGAGCAGTACTTC	CASRPGLAGLCNYYEQYF
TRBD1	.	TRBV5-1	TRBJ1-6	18	TGCGCCAGCAGCTTGTCGGGAGGACAGGGCGAGAAGGGGTCACCCCTCCACTTT	CASSLSGGQGEKGSPLHF
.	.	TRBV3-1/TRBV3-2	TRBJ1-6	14	TGTGCCAGCAGCACCACAGGGAACAATTCACCCCTCCACTTT	CASSTTGNNSPLHF
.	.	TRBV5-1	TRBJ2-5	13	TGCGCCAGCAGCTTGGGGGGAGAAGAGACCCAGTACTTC	CASSLGGEETQYF
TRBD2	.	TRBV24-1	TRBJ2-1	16	TGTGCCACCAGTGATACCTTCGCGGGAGCATTCGATGAGCAGTTCTTC	CATSDTFAGAFDEQFF
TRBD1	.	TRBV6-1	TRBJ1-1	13	TGTGCCAGCAGTGCAACAGGGGGCACTGAAGCTTTCTTT	CASSATGGTEAFF
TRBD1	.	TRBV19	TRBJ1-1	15	TGTGCCAGTAGTACACCGACAGGGCCGAACACTGAAGCTTTCTTT	CASSTPTGPNTEAFF
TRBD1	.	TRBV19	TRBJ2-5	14	TGTGCCAGTAGACGAGGACAGGGGGGAGAGACCCAGTACTTC	CASRRGQGGETQYF
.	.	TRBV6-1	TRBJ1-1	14	TGTGCCAGCAGTGAAAACTCCGGAGCCGGGGGAGCTTTCTTT	CASSENSGAGGAFF
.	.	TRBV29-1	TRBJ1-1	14	TGCAGCGTTGGTGAGCGTTCCTCTTACACTGAAGCTTTCTTT	CSVGERSSYTEAFF
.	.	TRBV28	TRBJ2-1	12	TGTGCCAGCAGAGACAGGCCCAATGAGCAGTTCTTC	CASRDRPNEQFF
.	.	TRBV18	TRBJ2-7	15	TGTGCCAGCTCACCCGGCCAGACAGTCCTCTACGAGCAGTACTTC	CASSPGQTVLYEQYF
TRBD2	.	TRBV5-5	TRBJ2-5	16	TGTGCCAGCAGCCCAGGACCTGGACTAGCGGGGGAGACCCAGTACTTC	CASSPGPGLAGETQYF
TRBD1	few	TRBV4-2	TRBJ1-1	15	TGTGCCAGCAGCCAGGGACAGGGGAAGGACACTGAAGCTTTCTTT	CASSQGQGKDTEAFF
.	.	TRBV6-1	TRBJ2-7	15	TGTGCCAGCAGTGAAGTGACAGCCTTACCCTACGAGCAGTACTTC	CASSEVTALPYEQYF
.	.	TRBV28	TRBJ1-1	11	TGTGCCAGCGAAGGGGGCACTGAAGCTTTCTTT	CASEGGTEAFF
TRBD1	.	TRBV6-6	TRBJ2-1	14	TGTGCCAGCAGTAATCCGGGACAGGGAAATGAGCAGTTCTTC	CASSNPGQGNEQFF
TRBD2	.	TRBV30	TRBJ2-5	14	TGTGCCTGGAGTGGACTAGCGGGGGAAGAGACCCAGTACTTC	CAWSGLAGEETQYF
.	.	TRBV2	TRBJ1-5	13	TGTGCCAGCAAAGGGCAGGGATATCAGCCCCAGCATTTT	CASKGQGYQPQHF
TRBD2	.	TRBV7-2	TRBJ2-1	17	TGTGCCAGCAGCTTTCTAGCGGGAAAGTTAGGGGAGAATGAGCAGTTCTTC	CASSFLAGKLGENEQFF